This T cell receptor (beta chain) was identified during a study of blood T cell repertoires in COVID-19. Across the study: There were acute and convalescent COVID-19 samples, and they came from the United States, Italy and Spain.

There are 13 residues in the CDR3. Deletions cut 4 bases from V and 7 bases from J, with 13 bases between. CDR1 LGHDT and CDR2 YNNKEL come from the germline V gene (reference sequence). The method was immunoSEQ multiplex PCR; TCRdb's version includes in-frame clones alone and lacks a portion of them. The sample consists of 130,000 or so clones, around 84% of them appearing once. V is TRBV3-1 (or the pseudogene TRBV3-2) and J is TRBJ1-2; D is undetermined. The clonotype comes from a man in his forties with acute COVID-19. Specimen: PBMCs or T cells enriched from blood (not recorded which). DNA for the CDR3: TGTGCCAGCAGCCCGGGAGCGGCGGCTGGCTACACCTTC. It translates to CASSPGAAAGYTF.